This T cell receptor (beta chain) derives from a study of blood T cell repertoires in COVID-19. Allocation to cohorts depended on clinical history reported by the participants. Data came from immunoSEQ multiplex PCR; TCRdb stores just in-frame clones and leaves some out. The table includes a few hundred thousand clones, approximately 90% detected once. Sequenced input: PBMCs or T cells enriched from blood (not recorded which). The sequence derives from a woman aged 40-49 years who had recovered from COVID-19.

The CDR3 region has the DNA TGTGCCAGCAGCTTAGCATACGGTTCCCTCTCTGGAAACACCATATATTTT. Its translation is CASSLAYGSLSGNTIYF. The chain links TRBV7-2 to TRBJ1-3; D not certain. The V gene's germline CDR1 is SGHTA and CDR2 FQGNSA. The V and J ends lost 0 bases and 0 bases respectively, with 12 bases between them. The CDR3 runs to 17 residues.